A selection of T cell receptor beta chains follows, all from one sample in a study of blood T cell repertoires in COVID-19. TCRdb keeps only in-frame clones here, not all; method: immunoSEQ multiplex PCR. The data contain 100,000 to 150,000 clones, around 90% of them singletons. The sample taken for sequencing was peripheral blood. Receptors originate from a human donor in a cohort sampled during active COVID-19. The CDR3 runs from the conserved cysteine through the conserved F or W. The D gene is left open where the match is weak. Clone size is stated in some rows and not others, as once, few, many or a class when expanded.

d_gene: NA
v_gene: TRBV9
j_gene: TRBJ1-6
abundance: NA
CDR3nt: TGTGCCAGCAACAGACGGCAGATTAATTCACCCCTCCACTTT
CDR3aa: CASNRRQINSPLHF

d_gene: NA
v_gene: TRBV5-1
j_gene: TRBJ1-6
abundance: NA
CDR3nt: TGCGCCAGCAGCTTGGAGGAGGGGTCCGGTTCACCCCTCCACTTT
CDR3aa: CASSLEEGSGSPLHF

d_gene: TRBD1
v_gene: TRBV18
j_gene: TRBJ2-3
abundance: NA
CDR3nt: TGTGCCAGCTCATTCCGGGACAGGAGCACAGATACGCAGTATTTT
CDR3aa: CASSFRDRSTDTQYF

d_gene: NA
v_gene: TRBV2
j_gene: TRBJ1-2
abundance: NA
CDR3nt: TGTGCCAGCAGTCTTGTTGTCCCGTTAACTAACTATGGCTACACCTTC
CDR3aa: CASSLVVPLTNYGYTF

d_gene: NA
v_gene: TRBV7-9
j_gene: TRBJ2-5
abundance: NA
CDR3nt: TGTGCCAGCAGCTTAGTGGGAGCACAAGAGACCCAGTACTTC
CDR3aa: CASSLVGAQETQYF

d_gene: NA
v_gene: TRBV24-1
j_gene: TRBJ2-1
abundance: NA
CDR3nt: TGTGCCACCAGTGATTTGCGTCGCAATGAGCAGTTCTTC
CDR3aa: CATSDLRRNEQFF

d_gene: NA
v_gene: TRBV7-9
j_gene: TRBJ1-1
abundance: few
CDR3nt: TGTGCCAGCAGCTTAGACAGCAGGAACACTGAAGCTTTCTTT
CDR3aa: CASSLDSRNTEAFF

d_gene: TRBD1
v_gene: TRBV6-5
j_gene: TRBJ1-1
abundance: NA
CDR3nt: TGTGCCAGCAGTTACGACAGGGGAGGTAGTAACACTGAAGCTTTCTTT
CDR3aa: CASSYDRGGSNTEAFF

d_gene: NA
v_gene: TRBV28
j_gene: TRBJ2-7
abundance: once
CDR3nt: TGTGCCAGCAGTTCTAGCCGGGATATCGCCTACGAGCAGTACTTC
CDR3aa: CASSSSRDIAYEQYF

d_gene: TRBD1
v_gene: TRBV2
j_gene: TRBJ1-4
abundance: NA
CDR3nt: TGTGCCAGCAGGGGACAGACATCTAATGAAAAACTGTTTTTT
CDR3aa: CASRGQTSNEKLFF

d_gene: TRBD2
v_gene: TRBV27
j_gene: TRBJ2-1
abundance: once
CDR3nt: TGTGCCAGCAGTTTCTCCGGGGGGAGCTCCTACAATGAGCAGTTCTTC
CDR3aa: CASSFSGGSSYNEQFF

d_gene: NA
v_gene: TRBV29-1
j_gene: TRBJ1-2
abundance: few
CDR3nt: TGCAGCGTCGTTGGGGGCCAACGCGACTACACCTTC
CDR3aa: CSVVGGQRDYTF

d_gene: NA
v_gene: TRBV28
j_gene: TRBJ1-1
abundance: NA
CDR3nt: TGTGCCAGCATCAACCCGGGGAACACTGAAGCTTTCTTT
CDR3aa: CASINPGNTEAFF

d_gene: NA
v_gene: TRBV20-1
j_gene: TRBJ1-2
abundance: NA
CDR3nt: TGCAGTGCTAGAGCTATCTATGGCTACACCTTC
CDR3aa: CSARAIYGYTF

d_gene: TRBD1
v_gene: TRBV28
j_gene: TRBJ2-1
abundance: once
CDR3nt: TGTGCCAGCAGACTACAGGGGCGAAACAATGAGCAGTTCTTC
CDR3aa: CASRLQGRNNEQFF